What follows are 3 T cell receptor beta chains derived from one specimen sequenced in a study of blood T cell repertoires in COVID-19. Produced via immunoSEQ multiplex PCR; TCRdb's table is partial and in-frame only. The sample contains 350,000 to 500,000 clones, 70% to 90% of which appear only once. Sequencing was carried out using peripheral blood. The receptor source for this set is a young man with COVID-19, enrolled during active disease.

This clone was seen more than once but under ten times. This chain uses TRBV4-1 with TRBJ1-1; D perhaps matches TRBD1 (5 bases). The germline CDR1 and CDR2 sequences are MGHRA and YSYEKL. V was clipped by 5 bases and J by 0 bases, with 13 bases between them. The CDR3 is made up of 15 amino acids. CDR3 region: CASSSSSGLNTEAFF. CDR3 DNA sequence: TGCGCCAGCAGCTCAAGTTCAGGGTTGAACACTGAAGCTTTCTTT.

This chain uses TRBV4-2 with TRBJ2-7; D gene unclear. The CDR3 runs 13 residues. Trimming stripped 1 base from V and 6 bases from J, with 10 bases between. The germline gives CDR1 LGHNA, CDR2 YNFKEQ. The CDR3 here is CASSQVRVGEQYF. The CDR3 DNA follows: TGTGCCAGCAGCCAAGTCCGGGTGGGCGAGCAGTACTTC.

Concerning this clone: Additional DNA sequences in this sample encode the identical CDR3. The rearrangement links TRBV7-6 to TRBJ1-4, with 9 bases matching TRBD1. V was clipped by 0 bases and J by 7 bases; unmatched bases: 3. Germline CDR1 SGHVS, CDR2 FNYEAQ. The CDR3 length is 15 residues. CDR3 DNA sequence: TGTGCCAGCAGCTTAGCCGGGACAGGGACTGAAAAACTGTTTTTT. Its protein is CASSLAGTGTEKLFF.